This TCR beta chain was obtained from a study of human T cells and chemical hapten exposure. Study as a whole: How much TCR each sample yielded varied, mostly because pooled library volumes differed slightly.

TCRdb reprocessed the RACE reads via MiXCR and lists one record per CDR3 protein. The repertoire holds about 30,000 distinct CDR3 sequences, with approximately 5.5% as singletons. Many counts were recorded for this clonotype. Time point reported: healthy volunteer bleed at 6 weeks. Blood, whole and unfractionated, served as the source for total RNA extraction. The CDR3 length is 15 residues. The germline V gene has CDR1 DFQATT and CDR2 SNEGSKA (reference sequence). Between the trimmed V and J ends, which lost 3 bases and 0 bases, there was a span of 14 bases. The specimen sequenced was whole blood. The rearrangement joins TRBV20-1 to TRBJ2-5; perhaps TRBD2 as D (6 bases). The clonotype comes from a human donor in good health. Some clones in this sample may be carry-over from other donors' samples. The CDR3 is CSASRSRGYQETQYF. The CDR3 coding sequence is TGCAGTGCTAGCCGATCGCGGGGCTACCAAGAGACCCAGTACTTC.